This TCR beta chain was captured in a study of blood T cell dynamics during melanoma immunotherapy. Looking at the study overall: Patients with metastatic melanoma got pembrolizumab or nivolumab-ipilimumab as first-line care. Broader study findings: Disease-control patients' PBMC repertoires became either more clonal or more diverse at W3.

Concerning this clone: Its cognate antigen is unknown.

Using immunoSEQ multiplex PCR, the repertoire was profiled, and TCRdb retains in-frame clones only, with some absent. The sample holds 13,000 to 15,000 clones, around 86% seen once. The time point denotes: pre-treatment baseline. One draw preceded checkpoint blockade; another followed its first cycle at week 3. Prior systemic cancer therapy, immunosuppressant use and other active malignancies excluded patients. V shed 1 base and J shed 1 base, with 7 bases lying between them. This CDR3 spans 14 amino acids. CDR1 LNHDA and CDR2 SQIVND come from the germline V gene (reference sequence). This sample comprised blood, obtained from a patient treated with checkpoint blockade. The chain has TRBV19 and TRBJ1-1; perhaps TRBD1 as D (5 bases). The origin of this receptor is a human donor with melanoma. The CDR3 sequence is CASSIVGANTEAFF. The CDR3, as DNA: TGTGCCAGTAGTATAGTCGGGGCGAACACTGAAGCTTTCTTT.